This T cell receptor beta chain was found in a study of cytomegalovirus exposure and HLA in healthy donors. Study overall: About 80 million unique TCRs from HLA-typed donors made up an early data release. In terms of ancestry, the Caucasian-associated cluster contained about four fifths of the approximately 400 genotyped donors.

The CDR3 contains 12 residues. Germline V gene sequence: CDR1 KGHSH, CDR2 LQKENI. Trimming took off 2 bases at V and 7 bases at J, with 8 bases between the two ends. Amplification used 60 Vbeta primers and 13 Jbeta primers. The table came from immunoSEQ multiplex PCR; TCRdb's copy has only in-frame clones and leaves some out. Of approximately 190,000 clones in the sample, more than 75% were seen once. Material: PBMCs. The genes are TRBV18 and TRBJ1-2; weak D call: TRBD1 (6 bases). The origin of this receptor is a woman between 45 and 65 years old in good health and CMV-seropositive. The CDR3 loop is CASSPDRSGYTF. The CDR3 nucleotides are TGTGCCAGCTCACCAGACAGGAGTGGCTACACCTTC.